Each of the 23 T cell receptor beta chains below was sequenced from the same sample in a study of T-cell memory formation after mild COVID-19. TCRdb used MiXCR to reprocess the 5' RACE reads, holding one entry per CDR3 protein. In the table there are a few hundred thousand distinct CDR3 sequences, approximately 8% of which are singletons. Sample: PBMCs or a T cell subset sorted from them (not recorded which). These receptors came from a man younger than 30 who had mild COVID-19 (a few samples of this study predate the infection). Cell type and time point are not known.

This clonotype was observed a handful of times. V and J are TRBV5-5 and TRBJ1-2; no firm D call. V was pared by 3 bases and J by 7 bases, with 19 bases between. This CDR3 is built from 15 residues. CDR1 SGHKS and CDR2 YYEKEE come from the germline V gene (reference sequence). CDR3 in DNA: TGTGCCAGCAGCTGGAACATGAAGGGAATCTTTGGCTACACCTTC. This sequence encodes CASSWNMKGIFGYTF.

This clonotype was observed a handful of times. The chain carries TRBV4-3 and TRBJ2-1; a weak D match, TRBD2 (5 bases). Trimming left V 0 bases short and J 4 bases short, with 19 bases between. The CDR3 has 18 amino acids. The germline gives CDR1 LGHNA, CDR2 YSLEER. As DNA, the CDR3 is TGCGCCAGCAGCCAAGAGTTGAGGGTTGGTGCGTATTACAATGAGCAGTTCTTC. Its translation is CASSQELRVGAYYNEQFF.

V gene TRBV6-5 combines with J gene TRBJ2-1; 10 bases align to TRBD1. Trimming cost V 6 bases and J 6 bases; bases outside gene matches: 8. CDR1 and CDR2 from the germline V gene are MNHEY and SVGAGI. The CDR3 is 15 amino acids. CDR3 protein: CASRVRDRGSNEQFF. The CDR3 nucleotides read TGTGCCAGCAGAGTTCGGGACAGGGGTAGCAATGAGCAGTTCTTC.

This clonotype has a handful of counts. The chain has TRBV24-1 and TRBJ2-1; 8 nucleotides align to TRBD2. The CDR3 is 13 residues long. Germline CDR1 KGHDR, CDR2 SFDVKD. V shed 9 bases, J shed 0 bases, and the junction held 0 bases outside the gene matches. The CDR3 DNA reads TGTGCCACCGCGGGGGGCTCCTACAATGAGCAGTTCTTC. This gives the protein CATAGGSYNEQFF.

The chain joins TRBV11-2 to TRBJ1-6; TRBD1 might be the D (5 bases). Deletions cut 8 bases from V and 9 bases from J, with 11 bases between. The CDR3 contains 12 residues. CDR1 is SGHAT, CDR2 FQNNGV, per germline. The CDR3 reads CASGNGGSPLHF. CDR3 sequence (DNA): TGTGCCAGCGGGAATGGGGGTTCACCCCTCCACTTT.

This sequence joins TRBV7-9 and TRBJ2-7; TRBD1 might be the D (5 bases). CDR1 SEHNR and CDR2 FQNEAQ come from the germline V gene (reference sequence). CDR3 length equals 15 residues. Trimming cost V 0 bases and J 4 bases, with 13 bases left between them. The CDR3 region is CASSLAPQGPYEQYV. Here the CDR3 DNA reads TGTGCCAGCAGCTTAGCGCCCCAGGGTCCGTACGAGCAGTACGTC.

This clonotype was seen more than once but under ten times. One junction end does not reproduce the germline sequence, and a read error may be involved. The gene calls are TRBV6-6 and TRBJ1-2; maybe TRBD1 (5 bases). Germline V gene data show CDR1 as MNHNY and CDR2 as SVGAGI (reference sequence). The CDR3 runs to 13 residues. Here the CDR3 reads CASTYRSLYGYTF. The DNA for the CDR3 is TGTGCCAGCACTTACAGGTCCCTGTATGGCTACACCTTC.

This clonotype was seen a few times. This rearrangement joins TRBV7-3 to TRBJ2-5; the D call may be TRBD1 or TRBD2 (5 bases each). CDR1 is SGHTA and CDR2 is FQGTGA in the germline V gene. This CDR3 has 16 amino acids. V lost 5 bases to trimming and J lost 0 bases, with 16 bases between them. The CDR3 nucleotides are TGTGCCAGCAGCCAATCGGGCTGGGGGAACCAAGAGACCCAGTACTTC. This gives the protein CASSQSGWGNQETQYF.

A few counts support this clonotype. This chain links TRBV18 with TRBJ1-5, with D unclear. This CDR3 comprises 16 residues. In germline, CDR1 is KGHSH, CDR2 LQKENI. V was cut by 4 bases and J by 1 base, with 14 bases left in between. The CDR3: CASSLGSGMSNQPQHF. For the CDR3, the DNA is TGTGCCAGCTCACTCGGAAGCGGGATGAGCAATCAGCCCCAGCATTTT.

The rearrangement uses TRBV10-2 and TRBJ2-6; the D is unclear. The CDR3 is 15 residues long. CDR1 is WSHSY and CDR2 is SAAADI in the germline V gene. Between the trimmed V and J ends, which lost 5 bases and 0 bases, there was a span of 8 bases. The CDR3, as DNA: TGCGCCAGCAGTTTAGGATACTCTGGGGCCAACGTCCTGACTTTC. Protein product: CASSLGYSGANVLTF.

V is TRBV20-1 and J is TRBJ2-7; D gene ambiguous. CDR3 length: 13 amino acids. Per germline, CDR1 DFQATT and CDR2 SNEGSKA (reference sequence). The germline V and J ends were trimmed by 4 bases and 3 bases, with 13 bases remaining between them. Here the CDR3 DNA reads TGCAGTGCTAAAGCTCCAGGCGTCTACGAGCAGTACTTC. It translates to CSAKAPGVYEQYF.

The CDR3 DNA reads TGCAGTGCTAGAGCCTCCGGGGACGCAGCTGAAGCTTTCTTT. Its translation: CSARASGDAAEAFF. V and J are TRBV20-1 and TRBJ1-1, with D possibly matching TRBD1 (5 bases). V lost 1 base to trimming and J lost 6 bases, with 15 bases between them. The CDR3 spans 14 residues. Germline CDR1 and CDR2: DFQATT and SNEGSKA (reference sequence).

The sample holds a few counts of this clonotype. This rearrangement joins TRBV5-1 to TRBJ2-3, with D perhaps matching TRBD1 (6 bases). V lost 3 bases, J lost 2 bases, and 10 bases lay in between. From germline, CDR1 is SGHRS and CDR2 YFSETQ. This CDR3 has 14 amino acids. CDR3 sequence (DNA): TGCGCCAGCAGCTCCCGGGACAACACAGATACGCAGTATTTT. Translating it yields CASSSRDNTDTQYF.

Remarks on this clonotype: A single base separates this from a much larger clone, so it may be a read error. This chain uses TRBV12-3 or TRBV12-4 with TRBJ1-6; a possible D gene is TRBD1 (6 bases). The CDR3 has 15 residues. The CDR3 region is CASSPRGQGNSPIHF. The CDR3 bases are TGTGCCAGCAGTCCCCGGGGCCAGGGGAATTCACCCATCCACTTT.

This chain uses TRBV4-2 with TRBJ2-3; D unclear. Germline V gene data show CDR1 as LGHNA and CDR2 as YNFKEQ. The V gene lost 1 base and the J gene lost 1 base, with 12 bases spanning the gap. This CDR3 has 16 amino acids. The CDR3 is CASSQAYTGGTDTQYF. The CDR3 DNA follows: TGTGCCAGCAGCCAAGCTTACACTGGGGGCACAGATACGCAGTATTTT.

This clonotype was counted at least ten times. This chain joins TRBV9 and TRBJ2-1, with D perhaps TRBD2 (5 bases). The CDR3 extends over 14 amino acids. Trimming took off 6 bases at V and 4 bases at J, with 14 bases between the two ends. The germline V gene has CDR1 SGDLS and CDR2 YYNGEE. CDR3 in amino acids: CASTPGGRYNEQFF. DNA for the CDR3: TGTGCCAGCACCCCAGGCGGGCGATACAATGAGCAGTTCTTC.

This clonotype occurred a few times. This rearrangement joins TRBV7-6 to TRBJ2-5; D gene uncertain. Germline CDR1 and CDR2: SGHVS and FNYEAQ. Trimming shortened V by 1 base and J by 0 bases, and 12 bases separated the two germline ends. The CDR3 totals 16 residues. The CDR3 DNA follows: TGTGCCAGCAGCTTAGGCTTTTCAGGAAACCAAGAGACCCAGTACTTC. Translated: CASSLGFSGNQETQYF.

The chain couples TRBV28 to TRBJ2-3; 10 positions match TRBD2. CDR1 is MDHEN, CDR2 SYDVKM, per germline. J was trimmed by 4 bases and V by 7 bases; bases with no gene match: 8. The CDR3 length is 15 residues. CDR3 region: CASTPGSGGADTQYF. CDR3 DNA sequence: TGTGCCAGCACCCCAGGGAGCGGGGGGGCAGATACGCAGTATTTT.

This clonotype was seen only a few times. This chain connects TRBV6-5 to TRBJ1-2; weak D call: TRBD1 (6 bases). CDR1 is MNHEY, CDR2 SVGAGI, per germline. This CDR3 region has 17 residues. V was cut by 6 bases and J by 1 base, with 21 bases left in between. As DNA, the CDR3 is TGTGCCAGCAGCCCCGACCCCCCGGGACATATTAACTATGGCTACACCTTC. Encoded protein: CASSPDPPGHINYGYTF.

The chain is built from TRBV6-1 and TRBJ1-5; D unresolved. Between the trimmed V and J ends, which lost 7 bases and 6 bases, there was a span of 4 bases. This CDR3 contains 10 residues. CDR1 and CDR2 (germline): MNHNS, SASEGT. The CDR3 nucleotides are TGTGCCAGCAACGGTCAGCCCCAGCATTTT. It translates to CASNGQPQHF.

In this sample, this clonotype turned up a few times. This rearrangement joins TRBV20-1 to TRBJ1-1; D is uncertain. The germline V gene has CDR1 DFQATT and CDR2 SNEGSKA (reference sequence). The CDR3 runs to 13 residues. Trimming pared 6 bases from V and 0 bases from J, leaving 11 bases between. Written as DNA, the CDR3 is TGCAGTGCCGAAAACATTATGAACACTGAAGCTTTCTTT. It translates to CSAENIMNTEAFF.

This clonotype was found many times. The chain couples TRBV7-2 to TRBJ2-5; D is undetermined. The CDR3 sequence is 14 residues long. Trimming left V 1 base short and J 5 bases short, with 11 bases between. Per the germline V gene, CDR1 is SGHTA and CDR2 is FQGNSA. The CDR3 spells CASSLELAGETQYF. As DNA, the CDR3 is TGTGCCAGCAGCTTAGAACTGGCCGGGGAGACCCAGTACTTC. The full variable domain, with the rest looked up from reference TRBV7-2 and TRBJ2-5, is GAGVSQSPSNKVTEKGKDVELRCDPISGHTALYWYRQSLGQGLEFLIYFQGNSAPDKSGLPSDRFSAERTGGSVSTLTIQRTQQEDSAVYLCASSLELAGETQYFGPGTRLLVL.

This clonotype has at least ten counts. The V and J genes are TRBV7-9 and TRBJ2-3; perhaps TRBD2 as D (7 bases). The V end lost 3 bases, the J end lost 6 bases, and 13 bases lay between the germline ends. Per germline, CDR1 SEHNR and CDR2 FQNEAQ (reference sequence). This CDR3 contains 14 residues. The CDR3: CASSLPEGGDTQYF. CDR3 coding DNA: TGTGCCAGCAGCTTGCCGGAGGGGGGGGATACGCAGTATTTT.